This entry is about one T cell receptor (beta chain). Together with a sample-barcoded 5' primer, a J-beta primer mix was included in a second PCR lasting about 6 to 11 cycles. TCRdb passed the 5' RACE reads through MiXCR, listing each CDR3 protein once. Among approximately 1,100,000 distinct CDR3 sequences listed, less than 50% were seen once. Per the germline V gene, CDR1 is SGHTA and CDR2 is FQGNSA. Unmatched junction bases numbered 9, after V lost 1 base and J lost 1 base. The CDR3 consists of 18 residues. These data originate in a study of blood T cells in healthy people across ages. This sequence was found in a woman aged 60-75 years in good health. The V gene is TRBV7-2, the J gene TRBJ2-4, with 8 positions matching TRBD1. The sequenced sample consisted of blood. CDR3 in amino acids: CASSLVDRGGLAKNIQYF. In nucleotides, the CDR3 is TGTGCCAGCAGCTTAGTCGACAGGGGAGGATTGGCCAAAAACATTCAGTACTTC.